These T cell receptor beta chains were read from a single sample in a study of CD8 T cells in Susac syndrome. Via MiXCR, TCRdb re-called the immunoSEQ multiplex PCR reads, giving one row per CDR3 protein. The data show some 150,000 distinct CDR3 sequences, over 95% seen once. Sequenced sample: CD8+ T cells from PBMCs. All receptors derive from a human donor with multiple sclerosis. CDR3s include the opening cysteine and the closing phenylalanine or tryptophan. A D gene is named only where the DNA matches it firmly. Some rows mark clone size as missing; the rest say once, few, many or name a class of expanded clone.

CDR3nt: TGTGCCAGCAGCTTAACGTCCGCCGGGGAGCTGTTTTTT
CDR3aa: CASSLTSAGELFF
d_gene: -
j_gene: TRBJ2-2
abundance: once
v_gene: TRBV7-3

CDR3nt: TGTGCCAGCAGCACAAACCGACAACTCAGTACGCAGTATTTT
CDR3aa: CASSTNRQLSTQYF
d_gene: -
j_gene: TRBJ2-3
abundance: once
v_gene: TRBV7-9

CDR3nt: TGTGCCAGCAGTGATGCCCGTAAAGAGACCCAGTACTTC
CDR3aa: CASSDARKETQYF
d_gene: -
j_gene: TRBJ2-5
abundance: -
v_gene: TRBV25-1

CDR3nt: TGTGCCAGCAGCAAAGGCTGGAAAGGGCCCTGGGCGACCCAGTACTTC
CDR3aa: CASSKGWKGPWATQYF
d_gene: -
j_gene: TRBJ2-5
abundance: -
v_gene: TRBV21-1

CDR3nt: TGCAGTGCTATAGGACTAGCGGGGGGTGAGGGTGAGCAGTTCTTC
CDR3aa: CSAIGLAGGEGEQFF
d_gene: TRBD2
j_gene: TRBJ2-1
abundance: -
v_gene: TRBV20-1

CDR3nt: TGTGCCTGGGGGGGACAGTTCGACGAGCAGTACTTC
CDR3aa: CAWGGQFDEQYF
d_gene: TRBD1
j_gene: TRBJ2-7
abundance: -
v_gene: TRBV30

CDR3nt: TGTGCCAGCAGCTTAGGTCAGGGGGTCGGGGAGCTGTTTTTT
CDR3aa: CASSLGQGVGELFF
d_gene: TRBD1
j_gene: TRBJ2-2
abundance: -
v_gene: TRBV7-2

CDR3nt: TGTGCCAGCAGCTCGGGACAGGGGGTCACAGATACGCAGTATTTT
CDR3aa: CASSSGQGVTDTQYF
d_gene: TRBD1
j_gene: TRBJ2-3
abundance: -
v_gene: TRBV13

CDR3nt: TGTGCCTGGAGTGGTGAAGGCCCCTACGAGCAGTACTTC
CDR3aa: CAWSGEGPYEQYF
d_gene: -
j_gene: TRBJ2-7
abundance: -
v_gene: TRBV30

CDR3nt: TGTGCCAGCAGCGTAGATGGGTTACTTCATCAGCCCCAGCATTTT
CDR3aa: CASSVDGLLHQPQHF
d_gene: -
j_gene: TRBJ1-5
abundance: -
v_gene: TRBV9

CDR3nt: TGTGCCAGCAGCCAAGTTGACCGGGGCTACGAGCAGTACTTC
CDR3aa: CASSQVDRGYEQYF
d_gene: -
j_gene: TRBJ2-7
abundance: few
v_gene: TRBV3-1

CDR3nt: TGTGCCACCAGGGGACACCTCAATGAGCAGTTCTTC
CDR3aa: CATRGHLNEQFF
d_gene: -
j_gene: TRBJ2-1
abundance: -
v_gene: TRBV24-1

CDR3nt: TGTGCCAGCAGCAAAGGCGGCGGGCCCTGGGGGGTTGGGCAGTACTTC
CDR3aa: CASSKGGGPWGVGQYF
d_gene: -
j_gene: TRBJ2-7
abundance: -
v_gene: TRBV21-1

CDR3nt: TGCGCCAGCAGCTACACACGATACAATGAGCAGTTCTTC
CDR3aa: CASSYTRYNEQFF
d_gene: -
j_gene: TRBJ2-1
abundance: -
v_gene: TRBV5-1

CDR3nt: TGCAGCGTTGAAGATCTTAGCGGGGGGCGGCTGGGGCAGTTCTTC
CDR3aa: CSVEDLSGGRLGQFF
d_gene: TRBD2
j_gene: TRBJ2-1
abundance: -
v_gene: TRBV29-1

CDR3nt: TGTGCCAGCAGCAAAGCGCTGCCGGGGGACGCGACCAATGAGCAGTTCTTC
CDR3aa: CASSKALPGDATNEQFF
d_gene: -
j_gene: TRBJ2-1
abundance: -
v_gene: TRBV21-1

CDR3nt: TGTGCCAGCAGCTTCGCCACAAGCACTGAAGCTTTCTTT
CDR3aa: CASSFATSTEAFF
d_gene: -
j_gene: TRBJ1-1
abundance: -
v_gene: TRBV5-6

CDR3nt: TGTGCCTGGAGTGCGGGGCAGGGCGGGGATACGCAGTATTTT
CDR3aa: CAWSAGQGGDTQYF
d_gene: -
j_gene: TRBJ2-3
abundance: -
v_gene: TRBV30

CDR3nt: TGTGCCAGCAGCTTAGTACTAGCGGGAACCTACAATGAGCAGTTCTTC
CDR3aa: CASSLVLAGTYNEQFF
d_gene: TRBD2
j_gene: TRBJ2-1
abundance: -
v_gene: TRBV7-6

CDR3nt: TGTGCCAGCAGCGTACAACCGGGACTAGTGGGCACAGATACGCAGTATTTT
CDR3aa: CASSVQPGLVGTDTQYF
d_gene: TRBD2
j_gene: TRBJ2-3
abundance: once
v_gene: TRBV3-1

CDR3nt: TGTGCCATCAGTGAGTCAGGGGGCAATGAGCAGTTCTTC
CDR3aa: CAISESGGNEQFF
d_gene: -
j_gene: TRBJ2-1
abundance: -
v_gene: TRBV10-3

CDR3nt: TGCAGTGCTCTAGGACAGGGCTATGGCTACACCTTC
CDR3aa: CSALGQGYGYTF
d_gene: TRBD1
j_gene: TRBJ1-2
abundance: -
v_gene: TRBV20-1

CDR3nt: TGCAGTGCGTTGGGTGGCGGGGGGGTCGTCAATGAGCAGTTCTTC
CDR3aa: CSALGGGGVVNEQFF
d_gene: TRBD2
j_gene: TRBJ2-1
abundance: once
v_gene: TRBV20-1

CDR3nt: TGTGCCTGGAGTCCAGGGATTTCCTACAATGAGCAGTTCTTC
CDR3aa: CAWSPGISYNEQFF
d_gene: -
j_gene: TRBJ2-1
abundance: -
v_gene: TRBV30

CDR3nt: TGTACCAGCAGCGCTCTAGCGGGGCAGACAGATACGCAGTATTTT
CDR3aa: CTSSALAGQTDTQYF
d_gene: TRBD2
j_gene: TRBJ2-3
abundance: -
v_gene: TRBV12-3/TRBV12-4

CDR3nt: TGTGCCAGCAGGGCCGCGGGGGGACCCACAGATACGCAGTATTTT
CDR3aa: CASRAAGGPTDTQYF
d_gene: TRBD2
j_gene: TRBJ2-3
abundance: -
v_gene: TRBV11-2

CDR3nt: TGCAGCGTTGAAAAAGGGGGCATCGGGGATACGCAGTATTTT
CDR3aa: CSVEKGGIGDTQYF
d_gene: TRBD1
j_gene: TRBJ2-3
abundance: -
v_gene: TRBV29-1

CDR3nt: TGCAGTGCGGGCATGACCGACACTGAAGCTTTCTTT
CDR3aa: CSAGMTDTEAFF
d_gene: -
j_gene: TRBJ1-1
abundance: -
v_gene: TRBV20-1

CDR3nt: TGTGCCAGCAGCGCGATAAGGGCAGACGGCGACGCTTTCTTT
CDR3aa: CASSAIRADGDAFF
d_gene: -
j_gene: TRBJ1-1
abundance: -
v_gene: TRBV13

CDR3nt: TGTGCCAGCAGCCAAGTTCAGTCCACCTACGAGCAGTACTTC
CDR3aa: CASSQVQSTYEQYF
d_gene: -
j_gene: TRBJ2-7
abundance: -
v_gene: TRBV3-1

CDR3nt: TGTGCCAGCAGCCAATCGTACAAGAAAGACGATAACTATGGCTACACCTTC
CDR3aa: CASSQSYKKDDNYGYTF
d_gene: -
j_gene: TRBJ1-2
abundance: -
v_gene: TRBV3-1

CDR3nt: TGTGCCAGCAGGGTTTTAAGGGGGGGCAACTATGGCTACACCTTC
CDR3aa: CASRVLRGGNYGYTF
d_gene: -
j_gene: TRBJ1-2
abundance: -
v_gene: TRBV28

CDR3nt: TGCAGTCTCGGACATCGACTTTTT
CDR3aa: CSLGHRLF
d_gene: -
j_gene: TRBJ1-4
abundance: -
v_gene: TRBV20-1

CDR3nt: TGTGCCTGGAGTGTACTGGAACCCAACACAGATACGCAGTATTTT
CDR3aa: CAWSVLEPNTDTQYF
d_gene: -
j_gene: TRBJ2-3
abundance: -
v_gene: TRBV30

CDR3nt: TGTGCCAGCAGTCGCCGTACAGGGGGTGTGGAGACCCAGTACTTC
CDR3aa: CASSRRTGGVETQYF
d_gene: TRBD1
j_gene: TRBJ2-5
abundance: -
v_gene: TRBV6-2/TRBV6-3

CDR3nt: TGTGCCACCAGCAAACCCGAGGGGAGCACAGATACGCAGTATTTT
CDR3aa: CATSKPEGSTDTQYF
d_gene: -
j_gene: TRBJ2-3
abundance: -
v_gene: TRBV15

CDR3nt: TGTGCCAGCAGCGTAGAGAGGGTGAACACTGAAGCTTTCTTT
CDR3aa: CASSVERVNTEAFF
d_gene: -
j_gene: TRBJ1-1
abundance: -
v_gene: TRBV9

CDR3nt: TGCAGCGTTGGGGACGATAATCAGCCCCAGCATTTT
CDR3aa: CSVGDDNQPQHF
d_gene: -
j_gene: TRBJ1-5
abundance: -
v_gene: TRBV29-1